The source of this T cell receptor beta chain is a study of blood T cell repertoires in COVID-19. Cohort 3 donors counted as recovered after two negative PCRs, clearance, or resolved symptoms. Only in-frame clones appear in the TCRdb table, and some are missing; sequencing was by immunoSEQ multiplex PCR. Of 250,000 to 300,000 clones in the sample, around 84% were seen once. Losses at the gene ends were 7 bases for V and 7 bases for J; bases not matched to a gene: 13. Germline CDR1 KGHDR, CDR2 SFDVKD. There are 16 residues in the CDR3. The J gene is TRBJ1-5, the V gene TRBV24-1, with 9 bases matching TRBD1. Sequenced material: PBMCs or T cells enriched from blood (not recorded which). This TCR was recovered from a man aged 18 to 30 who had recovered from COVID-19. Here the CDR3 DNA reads TGTGCCACCAGCGTTGACCGGGACAGGGAAGGGCAGCCCCAGCATTTT. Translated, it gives CATSVDRDREGQPQHF.